A selection of T cell receptor beta chains follows, all from one sample in a study of shared clonotypes between healthy human individuals. Sequencing was performed with immunoSEQ multiplex PCR; in TCRdb, only in-frame clones are kept and a portion is missing. This sample has more than 150,000 clones, with over 80% found just once. The material sequenced was naive CD4+ T cells sorted from blood. Every receptor here comes from a woman in her thirties in good health. Each CDR3 is given with its conserved first and last residue. A D gene is named only where the DNA matches it firmly. Size tells how often a clone was seen (once, few, many) or the class of an expanded clone, and some rows leave it out.

J gene: TRBJ2-1; clone size: NA; V gene: TRBV28; D gene: TRBD2; CDR3 protein: CASSLGREGLFLNEQFF; CDR3 DNA: TGTGCCAGCAGTTTAGGGCGGGAGGGCCTGTTTCTCAATGAGCAGTTCTTC
J gene: TRBJ2-3; clone size: once; V gene: TRBV5-4; D gene: TRBD2; CDR3 protein: CASSSGLAGEDTQYF; CDR3 DNA: TGTGCCAGCAGCTCGGGACTAGCGGGAGAAGATACGCAGTATTTT
J gene: TRBJ2-7; clone size: NA; V gene: TRBV19; D gene: NA; CDR3 protein: CASSIQAGYYEQYF; CDR3 DNA: TGTGCCAGTAGTATTCAAGCAGGCTACTACGAGCAGTACTTC
J gene: TRBJ1-1; clone size: NA; V gene: TRBV30; D gene: NA; CDR3 protein: CAWMAGARGEAFF; CDR3 DNA: TGTGCCTGGATGGCGGGGGCGCGTGGTGAAGCTTTCTTT
J gene: TRBJ2-3; clone size: NA; V gene: TRBV5-4; D gene: NA; CDR3 protein: CASSQQGGGDTQYF; CDR3 DNA: TGTGCCAGCAGCCAACAGGGCGGGGGAGATACGCAGTATTTT
J gene: TRBJ2-1; clone size: NA; V gene: TRBV29-1; D gene: NA; CDR3 protein: CSVASSSPNEQFF; CDR3 DNA: TGCAGCGTTGCTTCCTCCAGCCCCAATGAGCAGTTCTTC
J gene: TRBJ1-1; clone size: once; V gene: TRBV5-1; D gene: NA; CDR3 protein: CASSLFGGGNTEAFF; CDR3 DNA: TGCGCCAGCAGCCTGTTCGGAGGCGGGAACACTGAAGCTTTCTTT
J gene: TRBJ1-2; clone size: once; V gene: TRBV28; D gene: TRBD1; CDR3 protein: CASISTGEVNYGYTF; CDR3 DNA: TGTGCCAGCATATCCACAGGGGAGGTCAACTATGGCTACACCTTC
J gene: TRBJ2-5; clone size: once; V gene: TRBV19; D gene: NA; CDR3 protein: CASSIRTKQETQYF; CDR3 DNA: TGTGCCAGTAGTATTCGGACTAAGCAAGAGACCCAGTACTTC
J gene: TRBJ2-7; clone size: NA; V gene: TRBV7-2; D gene: NA; CDR3 protein: CASSLEGLGAGEQYF; CDR3 DNA: TGTGCCAGCAGCTTAGAGGGACTCGGCGCGGGGGAGCAGTACTTC
J gene: TRBJ2-7; clone size: NA; V gene: TRBV4-1; D gene: NA; CDR3 protein: CASSPGDGRGDYEQYF; CDR3 DNA: TGCGCCAGCAGCCCAGGGGACGGGAGAGGGGATTACGAGCAGTACTTC
J gene: TRBJ1-1; clone size: NA; V gene: TRBV7-7; D gene: NA; CDR3 protein: CASSCLDSNTEAFF; CDR3 DNA: TGTGCCAGCAGCTGCCTTGATTCGAACACTGAAGCTTTCTTT
J gene: TRBJ2-1; clone size: NA; V gene: TRBV27; D gene: TRBD2; CDR3 protein: CASGGLPLEQFF; CDR3 DNA: TGTGCCAGCGGGGGACTACCCCTAGAGCAGTTCTTC
J gene: TRBJ2-3; clone size: once; V gene: TRBV14; D gene: TRBD2; CDR3 protein: CASSPTSGTGDTQYF; CDR3 DNA: TGTGCCAGCAGCCCCACTAGCGGGACAGGAGATACGCAGTATTTT
J gene: TRBJ2-7; clone size: NA; V gene: TRBV5-1; D gene: TRBD2; CDR3 protein: CASSTGTSGAYEQYF; CDR3 DNA: TGCGCCAGCAGCACCGGGACTAGCGGCGCCTACGAGCAGTACTTC
J gene: TRBJ2-7; clone size: NA; V gene: TRBV6-6; D gene: TRBD2; CDR3 protein: CASSRTSGRTSYEQYF; CDR3 DNA: TGTGCCAGCAGCAGGACTAGCGGGAGGACCTCCTACGAGCAGTACTTC
J gene: TRBJ1-6; clone size: NA; V gene: TRBV27; D gene: NA; CDR3 protein: CASSGGVGKNSPLHF; CDR3 DNA: TGTGCCAGCAGTGGGGGGGTCGGCAAAAATTCACCCCTCCACTTT
J gene: TRBJ2-7; clone size: NA; V gene: TRBV5-6; D gene: TRBD2; CDR3 protein: CASSRGTSGRVYEQYF; CDR3 DNA: TGTGCCAGCAGCAGGGGGACTAGCGGGAGAGTTTACGAGCAGTACTTC
J gene: TRBJ1-4; clone size: NA; V gene: TRBV18; D gene: NA; CDR3 protein: CASSPEATTNEKLFF; CDR3 DNA: TGTGCCAGCTCACCAGAGGCAACAACTAATGAAAAACTGTTTTTT
J gene: TRBJ2-7; clone size: NA; V gene: TRBV5-1; D gene: NA; CDR3 protein: CASSLFTGPNEQYF; CDR3 DNA: TGCGCCAGCAGCTTGTTTACAGGGCCAAACGAGCAGTACTTC
J gene: TRBJ2-7; clone size: NA; V gene: TRBV28; D gene: NA; CDR3 protein: CATTRGGFSSEQYF; CDR3 DNA: TGTGCCACAACCCGGGGCGGGTTCTCAAGCGAGCAGTACTTC
J gene: TRBJ2-7; clone size: NA; V gene: TRBV4-2; D gene: NA; CDR3 protein: CASSQEERPWNEQYF; CDR3 DNA: TGTGCCAGCAGCCAAGAGGAGCGGCCCTGGAACGAGCAGTACTTC
J gene: TRBJ1-3; clone size: NA; V gene: TRBV5-1; D gene: TRBD1; CDR3 protein: CASSYTGAAGNTIYF; CDR3 DNA: TGCGCCAGCAGCTATACAGGGGCGGCTGGAAACACCATATATTTT
J gene: TRBJ2-7; clone size: NA; V gene: TRBV11-2; D gene: NA; CDR3 protein: CASSFGRSYEQYF; CDR3 DNA: TGTGCCAGCAGCTTTGGACGGAGCTACGAGCAGTACTTC
J gene: TRBJ1-5; clone size: once; V gene: TRBV6-5; D gene: NA; CDR3 protein: CASSQGEGRWAQHF; CDR3 DNA: TGTGCCAGCAGCCAGGGTGAGGGTCGATGGGCCCAGCATTTT
J gene: TRBJ2-2; clone size: NA; V gene: TRBV4-2; D gene: NA; CDR3 protein: CASSQEGGRNTGELFF; CDR3 DNA: TGTGCCAGCAGCCAAGAAGGGGGACGTAACACCGGGGAGCTGTTTTTT
J gene: TRBJ2-6; clone size: NA; V gene: TRBV5-6; D gene: TRBD1; CDR3 protein: CASGRYRGPISGANVLTF; CDR3 DNA: TGTGCCAGCGGGCGATACAGGGGGCCAATCTCTGGGGCCAACGTCCTGACTTTC
J gene: TRBJ2-7; clone size: NA; V gene: TRBV11-2; D gene: NA; CDR3 protein: CASSLGLTWYEQYF; CDR3 DNA: TGTGCCAGCAGCTTAGGCCTAACTTGGTACGAGCAGTACTTC
J gene: TRBJ2-3; clone size: NA; V gene: TRBV28; D gene: TRBD1; CDR3 protein: CASSLVQGAIDTQYF; CDR3 DNA: TGTGCCAGCAGTTTAGTACAGGGGGCAATAGATACGCAGTATTTT
J gene: TRBJ1-2; clone size: NA; V gene: TRBV7-9; D gene: NA; CDR3 protein: CASSHGKTYGYTF; CDR3 DNA: TGTGCCAGCAGCCATGGAAAGACCTATGGCTACACCTTC
J gene: TRBJ2-2; clone size: NA; V gene: TRBV5-4; D gene: TRBD2; CDR3 protein: CASSLGLAGGLTGELFF; CDR3 DNA: TGTGCCAGCAGCTTGGGGTTAGCGGGAGGGCTGACCGGGGAGCTGTTTTTT
J gene: TRBJ1-1; clone size: NA; V gene: TRBV27; D gene: NA; CDR3 protein: CASSLPPVNTEAFF; CDR3 DNA: TGTGCCAGCAGTTTGCCTCCTGTGAACACTGAAGCTTTCTTT
J gene: TRBJ1-3; clone size: NA; V gene: TRBV6-5; D gene: TRBD1; CDR3 protein: CASSTDRGRNTIYF; CDR3 DNA: TGTGCCAGCAGTACTGACAGGGGAAGAAACACCATATATTTT
J gene: TRBJ2-3; clone size: NA; V gene: TRBV5-1; D gene: NA; CDR3 protein: CASSRYSTDTQYF; CDR3 DNA: TGCGCCAGCAGCCGGTATAGCACAGATACGCAGTATTTT
J gene: TRBJ1-5; clone size: NA; V gene: TRBV2; D gene: NA; CDR3 protein: CASSEWGGAQPQHF; CDR3 DNA: TGTGCCAGCAGTGAATGGGGGGGGGCTCAGCCCCAGCATTTT
J gene: TRBJ2-7; clone size: NA; V gene: TRBV5-1; D gene: NA; CDR3 protein: CASSLVAGAAEQYF; CDR3 DNA: TGCGCCAGCAGCTTGGTGGCGGGGGCGGCCGAGCAGTACTTC
J gene: TRBJ2-7; clone size: few; V gene: TRBV29-1; D gene: NA; CDR3 protein: CSAGLLRGEQYF; CDR3 DNA: TGCAGCGCGGGACTCCTGCGGGGCGAGCAGTACTTC
J gene: TRBJ2-7; clone size: NA; V gene: TRBV5-1; D gene: TRBD1; CDR3 protein: CASSPRGQGSFREQYF; CDR3 DNA: TGCGCCAGCAGCCCGAGAGGACAGGGGTCTTTCCGCGAGCAGTACTTC
J gene: TRBJ1-2; clone size: NA; V gene: TRBV7-2; D gene: NA; CDR3 protein: CASSLAQRAYGYTF; CDR3 DNA: TGTGCCAGCAGCTTAGCGCAACGGGCCTATGGCTACACCTTC
J gene: TRBJ1-5; clone size: NA; V gene: TRBV28; D gene: TRBD1; CDR3 protein: CASSLDRWTVSNQPQHF; CDR3 DNA: TGTGCCAGCAGCCTGGACAGGTGGACAGTTAGCAATCAGCCCCAGCATTTT
J gene: TRBJ2-7; clone size: NA; V gene: TRBV6-5; D gene: NA; CDR3 protein: CASSSDPGPLGREQYF; CDR3 DNA: TGTGCCAGCAGTTCCGATCCCGGGCCCCTGGGGCGGGAGCAGTACTTC
J gene: TRBJ2-7; clone size: NA; V gene: TRBV18; D gene: NA; CDR3 protein: CASSSPVGSYEQYF; CDR3 DNA: TGTGCCAGCTCATCGCCCGTGGGATCCTACGAGCAGTACTTC
J gene: TRBJ1-1; clone size: NA; V gene: TRBV6-1; D gene: NA; CDR3 protein: CASSAYATRASNTEAFF; CDR3 DNA: TGTGCCAGCAGTGCTTACGCGACGCGAGCCTCGAACACTGAAGCTTTCTTT
J gene: TRBJ2-7; clone size: NA; V gene: TRBV5-4; D gene: NA; CDR3 protein: CASSWGPFDYEQYF; CDR3 DNA: TGTGCCAGCAGCTGGGGACCCTTCGATTACGAGCAGTACTTC
J gene: TRBJ1-3; clone size: once; V gene: TRBV7-6; D gene: NA; CDR3 protein: CASSLIDTIYF; CDR3 DNA: TGTGCCAGCAGCTTAATAGACACCATATATTTT
J gene: TRBJ2-7; clone size: NA; V gene: TRBV15; D gene: NA; CDR3 protein: CATSKQGYEQYF; CDR3 DNA: TGTGCCACCAGCAAACAGGGTTACGAGCAGTACTTC
J gene: TRBJ2-7; clone size: few; V gene: TRBV7-8; D gene: NA; CDR3 protein: CASSLGFYEQYF; CDR3 DNA: TGTGCCAGCAGCTTAGGATTCTACGAGCAGTACTTC
J gene: TRBJ1-1; clone size: few; V gene: TRBV28; D gene: NA; CDR3 protein: CATRQNTEAFF; CDR3 DNA: TGTGCCACGCGACAGAACACTGAAGCTTTCTTT
J gene: TRBJ2-7; clone size: NA; V gene: TRBV5-1; D gene: NA; CDR3 protein: CASSLVGSAYEQYF; CDR3 DNA: TGCGCCAGCAGCTTGGTAGGTTCGGCCTACGAGCAGTACTTC
J gene: TRBJ1-3; clone size: many; V gene: TRBV6-4; D gene: TRBD1; CDR3 protein: CASSDQTGEGPGNTIYF; CDR3 DNA: TGTGCCAGCAGTGACCAGACAGGGGAAGGACCTGGAAACACCATATATTTT
J gene: TRBJ2-5; clone size: NA; V gene: TRBV15; D gene: NA; CDR3 protein: CATSRGREQETQYF; CDR3 DNA: TGTGCCACCAGCAGAGGAAGGGAACAAGAGACCCAGTACTTC
J gene: TRBJ2-7; clone size: once; V gene: TRBV28; D gene: TRBD1; CDR3 protein: CASRMWDSTYEQYF; CDR3 DNA: TGTGCCAGCAGGATGTGGGACAGCACCTACGAGCAGTACTTC
J gene: TRBJ2-7; clone size: NA; V gene: TRBV2; D gene: NA; CDR3 protein: CASSLAVQGYEQYF; CDR3 DNA: TGTGCCAGCAGCTTAGCGGTCCAGGGCTACGAGCAGTACTTC
J gene: TRBJ2-5; clone size: NA; V gene: TRBV20-1; D gene: NA; CDR3 protein: CSAQQETQYF; CDR3 DNA: TGCAGTGCTCAACAAGAGACCCAGTACTTC
J gene: TRBJ2-5; clone size: NA; V gene: TRBV18; D gene: NA; CDR3 protein: CASSPQETEQETQYF; CDR3 DNA: TGTGCCAGCTCTCCCCAGGAAACAGAACAAGAGACCCAGTACTTC
J gene: TRBJ2-5; clone size: NA; V gene: TRBV30; D gene: NA; CDR3 protein: CAWGEGAWETQYF; CDR3 DNA: TGTGCCTGGGGAGAAGGGGCTTGGGAGACCCAGTACTTC
J gene: TRBJ2-3; clone size: NA; V gene: TRBV5-6; D gene: NA; CDR3 protein: CASSLYRFGTDTQYF; CDR3 DNA: TGTGCCAGCAGCTTGTACAGGTTCGGCACAGATACGCAGTATTTT